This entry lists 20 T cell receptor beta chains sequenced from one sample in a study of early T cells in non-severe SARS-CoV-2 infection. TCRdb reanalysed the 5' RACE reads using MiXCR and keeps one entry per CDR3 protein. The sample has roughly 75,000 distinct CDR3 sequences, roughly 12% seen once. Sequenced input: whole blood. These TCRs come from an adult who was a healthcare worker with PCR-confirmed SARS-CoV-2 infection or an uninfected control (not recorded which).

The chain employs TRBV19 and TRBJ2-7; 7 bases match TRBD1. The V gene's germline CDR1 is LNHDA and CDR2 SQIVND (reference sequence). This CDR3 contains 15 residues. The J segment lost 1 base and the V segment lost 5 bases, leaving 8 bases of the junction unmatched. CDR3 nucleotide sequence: TGTGCCAGTAGTCCGCGACAGGGACCTTCCTACGAGCAGTACTTC. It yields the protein CASSPRQGPSYEQYF.

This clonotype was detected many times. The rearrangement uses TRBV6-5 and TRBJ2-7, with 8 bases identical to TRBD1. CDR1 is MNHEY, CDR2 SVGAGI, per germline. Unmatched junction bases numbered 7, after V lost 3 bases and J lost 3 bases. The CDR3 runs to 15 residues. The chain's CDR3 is CASSYSTGGIYEQYF. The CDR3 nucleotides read TGTGCCAGCAGTTATAGTACAGGGGGGATCTACGAGCAGTACTTC.

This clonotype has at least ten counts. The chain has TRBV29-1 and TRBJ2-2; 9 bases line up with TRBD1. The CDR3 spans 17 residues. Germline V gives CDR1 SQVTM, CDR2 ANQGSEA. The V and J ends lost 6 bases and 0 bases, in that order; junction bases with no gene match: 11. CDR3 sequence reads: CSVIKGTGHSNTGELFF. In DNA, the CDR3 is TGCAGCGTGATCAAGGGGACAGGGCACTCGAACACCGGGGAGCTGTTTTTT.

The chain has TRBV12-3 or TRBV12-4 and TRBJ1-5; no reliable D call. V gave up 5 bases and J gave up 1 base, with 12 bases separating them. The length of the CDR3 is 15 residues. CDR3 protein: CASSQTGISNQPQHF. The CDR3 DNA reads TGTGCCAGCAGTCAGACTGGGATCAGCAATCAGCCCCAGCATTTT.

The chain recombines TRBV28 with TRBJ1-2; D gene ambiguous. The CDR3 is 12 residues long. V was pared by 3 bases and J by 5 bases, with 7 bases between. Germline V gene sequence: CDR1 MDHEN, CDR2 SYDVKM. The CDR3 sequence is CASSFAGYGYTF. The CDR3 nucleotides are TGTGCCAGCAGTTTTGCCGGGTATGGCTACACCTTC.

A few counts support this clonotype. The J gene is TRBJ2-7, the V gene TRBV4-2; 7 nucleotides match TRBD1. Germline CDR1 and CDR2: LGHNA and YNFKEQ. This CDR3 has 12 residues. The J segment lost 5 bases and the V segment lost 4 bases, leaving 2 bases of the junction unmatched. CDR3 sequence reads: CASSPTGNEQYF. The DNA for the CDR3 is TGTGCCAGCAGCCCGACAGGGAACGAGCAGTACTTC.

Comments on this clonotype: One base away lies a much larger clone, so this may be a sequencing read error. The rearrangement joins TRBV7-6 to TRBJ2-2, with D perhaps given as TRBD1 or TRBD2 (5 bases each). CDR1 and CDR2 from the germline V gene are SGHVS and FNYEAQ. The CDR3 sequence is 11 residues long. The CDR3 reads CASSRQGELIF. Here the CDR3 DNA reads TGTGCCAGCAGCCGGCAAGGGGAGCTGATTTTT.

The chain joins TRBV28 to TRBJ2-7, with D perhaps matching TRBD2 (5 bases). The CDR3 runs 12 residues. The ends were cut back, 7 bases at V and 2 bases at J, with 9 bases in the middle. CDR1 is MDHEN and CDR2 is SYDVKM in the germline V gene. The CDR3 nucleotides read TGTGCCAGCACGGGAATCGCCTACGAGCAGTACTTC. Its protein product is CASTGIAYEQYF.

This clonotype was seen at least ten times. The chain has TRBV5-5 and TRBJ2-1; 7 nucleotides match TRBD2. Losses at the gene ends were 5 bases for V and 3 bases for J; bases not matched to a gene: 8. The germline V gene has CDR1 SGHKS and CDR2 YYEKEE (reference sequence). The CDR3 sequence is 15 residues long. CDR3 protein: CASSHTSAYYNEQFF. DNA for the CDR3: TGTGCCAGCAGTCATACTAGCGCCTACTACAATGAGCAGTTCTTC.

The CDR3 coding sequence is TGTGCCAGCAGCAAGACTACTGACGGGGAGCTGTTTTTT. Translation gives CASSKTTDGELFF. The chain combines TRBV7-3 with TRBJ2-2, with a tentative D call TRBD2 (5 bases). This CDR3 is 13 amino acids long. V was pared by 5 bases and J by 7 bases, with 11 bases between. The germline gives CDR1 SGHTA, CDR2 FQGTGA.

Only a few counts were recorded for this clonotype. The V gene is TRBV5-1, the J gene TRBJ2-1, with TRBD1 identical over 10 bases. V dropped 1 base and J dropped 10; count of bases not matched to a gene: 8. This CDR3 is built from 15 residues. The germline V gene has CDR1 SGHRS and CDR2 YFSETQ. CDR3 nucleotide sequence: TGCGCCAGCAGCTTGATGGGACAGGGGAGGTACGAGCAGTTCTTC. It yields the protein CASSLMGQGRYEQFF. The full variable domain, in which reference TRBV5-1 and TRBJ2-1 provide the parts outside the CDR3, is KAGVTQTPRYLIKTRGQQVTLSCSPISGHRSVSWYQQTPGQGLQFLFEYFSETQRNKGNFPGRFSGRQFSNSRSEMNVSTLELGDSALYLCASSLMGQGRYEQFFGPGTRLTVL.

The CDR3 DNA follows: TGTGCCAGCGGTCAAAGTGGGGCTTATAGAACAATTCAAGAGCAGTTCTTC. Amino acid sequence: CASGQSGAYRTIQEQFF. The chain joins TRBV5-4 to TRBJ2-1; D is perhaps TRBD1 (5 bases). CDR3 length equals 17 residues. Germline V gene lookup returns CDR1 SGHNT and CDR2 YYREEE (reference sequence). The ends were cut back, 7 bases at V and 10 bases at J, with 30 bases in the middle.

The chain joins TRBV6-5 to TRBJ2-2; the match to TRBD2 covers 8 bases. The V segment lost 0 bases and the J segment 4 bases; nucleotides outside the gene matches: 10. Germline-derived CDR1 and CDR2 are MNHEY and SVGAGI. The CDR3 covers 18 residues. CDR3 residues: CASSYSALAGLGTGELFF. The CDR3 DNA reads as TGTGCCAGCAGTTACTCTGCCTTAGCGGGATTGGGCACCGGGGAGCTGTTTTTT.

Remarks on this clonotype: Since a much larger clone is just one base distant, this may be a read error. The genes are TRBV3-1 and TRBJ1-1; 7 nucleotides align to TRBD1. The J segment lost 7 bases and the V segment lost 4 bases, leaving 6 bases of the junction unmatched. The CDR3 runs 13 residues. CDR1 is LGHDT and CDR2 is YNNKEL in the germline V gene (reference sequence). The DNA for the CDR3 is TGTGCCAGCAGCCGGGACAGCGGATTTGAAGCTTTCTTT. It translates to CASSRDSGFEAFF.

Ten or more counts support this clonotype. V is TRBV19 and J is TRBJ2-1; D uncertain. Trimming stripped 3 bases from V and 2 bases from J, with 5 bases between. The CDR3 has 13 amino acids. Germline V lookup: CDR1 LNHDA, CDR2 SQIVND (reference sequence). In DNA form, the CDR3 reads TGTGCCAGTAGTATTTCACCCTACAATGAGCAGTTCTTC. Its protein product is CASSISPYNEQFF.

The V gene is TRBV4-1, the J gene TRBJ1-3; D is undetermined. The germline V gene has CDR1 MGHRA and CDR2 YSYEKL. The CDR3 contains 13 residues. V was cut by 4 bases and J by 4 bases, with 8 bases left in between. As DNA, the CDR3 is TGCGCCAGCAGCCCCTTACCGGGAAACACCATATATTTT. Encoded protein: CASSPLPGNTIYF.

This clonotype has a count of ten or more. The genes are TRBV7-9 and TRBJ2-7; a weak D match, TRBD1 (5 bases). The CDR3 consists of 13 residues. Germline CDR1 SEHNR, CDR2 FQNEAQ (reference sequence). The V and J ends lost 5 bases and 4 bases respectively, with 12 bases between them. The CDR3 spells CASSGAGWYEQYF. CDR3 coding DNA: TGTGCCAGCAGCGGGGCAGGGTGGTACGAGCAGTACTTC.

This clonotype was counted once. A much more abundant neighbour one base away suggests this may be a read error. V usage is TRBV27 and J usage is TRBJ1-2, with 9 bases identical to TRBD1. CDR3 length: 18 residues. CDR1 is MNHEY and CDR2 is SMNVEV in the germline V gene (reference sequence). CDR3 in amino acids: CANSFTRPDRGVVSGYTF. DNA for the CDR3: TGTGCCAACAGTTTCACCCGCCCGGACAGGGGCGTGGTGAGTGGCTACACCTTC.

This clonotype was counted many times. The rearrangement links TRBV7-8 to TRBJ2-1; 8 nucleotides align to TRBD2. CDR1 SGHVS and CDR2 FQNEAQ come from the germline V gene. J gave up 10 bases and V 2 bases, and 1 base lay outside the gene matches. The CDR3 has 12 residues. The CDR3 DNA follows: TGTGCCAGCAGCTTATTAGCGGGAGAGCAGTTCTTC. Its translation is CASSLLAGEQFF.

The DNA for the CDR3 is TGTGCCAGCAGCCTCCTTGGCCCTCCCTACGAGCAGTACTTC. This encodes CASSLLGPPYEQYF. J is TRBJ2-7 and V is TRBV28; D is ambiguous. This CDR3 is 14 amino acids long. Trimming took 6 bases from V and 2 from J, leaving 14 bases between them. Germline assignment: CDR1 MDHEN and CDR2 SYDVKM.